The entry below describes one TCR beta chain. No antigen is known for it. These data originate in a study of radiation and T cells in renal cell carcinoma. About the study: Nephrectomy followed 15 Gy stereotactic body radiation by 4 weeks. General study findings and limits: Top tumor clonotypes rose in blood 2 weeks post-radiation, then contracted. No pretreatment tumor biopsies were available for baseline clonotypes.

CDR3 size: 15 residues. The V end was cut by 1 base, the J end by 0 bases, with 10 bases between. CDR1 is LGHNA and CDR2 is YSLEER in the germline V gene. Using immunoSEQ multiplex PCR, the repertoire was profiled, and TCRdb retains in-frame clones only, with some absent. The sample has tens of thousands of clones; 82% are singletons. As for time point: baseline pretreatment blood. Treatment of the sample: 15 Gy SBRT to primary tumor, nephrectomy 4 weeks later. Clear cell pathology was present in this patient's renal cell carcinoma. The material was blood, obtained from a patient whose treatment included radiotherapy and nephrectomy. This chain connects TRBV4-3 to TRBJ2-7; D not resolved. The sequence was obtained from a man between 60 and 70 years old with renal cell carcinoma. For the CDR3, the DNA is TGCGCCAGCAGCCAAGCGTTGGGTGCCTCCTACGAGCAGTACTTC. Amino acid sequence: CASSQALGASYEQYF.